A single sample gave rise to the 12 T cell receptor beta chains below, sequenced in a study of cytomegalovirus exposure and HLA in healthy donors. Primers included in the PCR were 60 Vbeta and 13 Jbeta primers. The data were produced by immunoSEQ multiplex PCR, yet TCRdb's version contains in-frame clones alone and is incomplete. The sample has just over 200,000 clones; around 85% are singletons. Sequencing used PBMCs. These TCRs come from a man aged 45-65 years in good health and CMV-seronegative.

The genes are TRBV2 and TRBJ2-6, with 7 bases fitting TRBD2. With 6 bases clipped from V and 3 bases from J, the junction kept 5 bases outside the gene matches. Per the germline V gene, CDR1 is SNHLY and CDR2 is FYNNEI. The CDR3 runs to 15 residues. DNA for the CDR3: TGTGCCAGCAGGAGGGAGGGGCTTGGGGCCAACGTCCTGACTTTC. Its translation: CASRREGLGANVLTF.

The chain carries TRBV7-6 and TRBJ2-7, with TRBD2 matching 14 bases. V shed 5 bases and J 6 bases; nucleotides not matched to a gene: 6. Germline CDR1 SGHVS, CDR2 FNYEAQ. CDR3 length: 15 residues. CDR3 sequence: CASSAGLAGVGEQYF. The CDR3 region has the DNA TGTGCCAGCAGCGCGGGACTAGCGGGAGTAGGCGAGCAGTACTTC.

This sequence joins TRBV29-1 and TRBJ2-1; TRBD2 aligns across 10 bases. Trimming cost V 7 bases and J 5 bases; bases outside gene matches: 8. The CDR3 covers 14 residues. Germline V lookup: CDR1 SQVTM, CDR2 ANQGSEA. The CDR3 protein is CSALTSGKNNEQFF. Here the CDR3 DNA reads TGCAGCGCCCTCACTAGCGGGAAGAACAATGAGCAGTTCTTC.

This rearrangement joins TRBV18 to TRBJ2-2; D gene uncertain. Germline V gene lookup returns CDR1 KGHSH and CDR2 LQKENI. V gave up 3 bases and J gave up 1 base, with 6 bases separating them. The CDR3 runs 14 residues. The CDR3, as DNA: TGTGCCAGCTCACCCCTCCTGAACACCGGGGAGCTGTTTTTT. Translated, it gives CASSPLLNTGELFF.

V gene TRBV5-1 combines with J gene TRBJ1-2; TRBD1 is a possible D gene (6 bases). CDR1 SGHRS and CDR2 YFSETQ come from the germline V gene. CDR3 length: 14 residues. V lost 4 bases and J 5 bases, leaving 15 bases between the germline ends. The CDR3 protein is CASSPDRLIYGYTF. The CDR3 nucleotides are TGCGCCAGCAGCCCCGACAGGCTTATATATGGCTACACCTTC.

This clone came up once. The CDR3 DNA follows: TGTGCTAGTGCCGCGGGTTTCGCGGCCGGGGAGCTGTTTTTT. It codes for CASAAGFAAGELFF. This chain joins TRBV12-5 and TRBJ2-2; possible D gene TRBD2, 5 bases. This CDR3 is built from 14 residues. The germline V and J ends were trimmed by 7 bases and 6 bases, with 15 bases remaining between them. CDR1 is LGHNT and CDR2 is FRNRAP in the germline V gene.

The chain employs TRBV9 and TRBJ2-5; D is perhaps TRBD2 (5 bases). This CDR3 has 16 amino acids. CDR1 is SGDLS and CDR2 is YYNGEE in the germline V gene. Trimming cost V 1 base and J 3 bases, with 16 bases left between them. The CDR3 protein is CASSVIPEGGEETQYF. CDR3 DNA sequence: TGTGCCAGCAGCGTAATACCAGAGGGCGGAGAAGAGACCCAGTACTTC.

This clone was observed once. V is TRBV9 and J is TRBJ2-1, with 7 bases identical to TRBD2. This CDR3 has 15 residues. Trimming at V came to 3 bases and at J to 0 bases, leaving 3 bases not matched to a gene. Germline V gene sequence: CDR1 SGDLS, CDR2 YYNGEE. Here the CDR3 reads CASSATSDSYNEQFF. The DNA for the CDR3 is TGTGCCAGCAGCGCCACTAGCGACTCCTACAATGAGCAGTTCTTC.

The chain links TRBV19 to TRBJ2-2, with 8 nucleotides matching TRBD1. This CDR3 comprises 14 residues. J gave up 6 bases and V 8 bases, and 8 bases lay outside the gene matches. In germline, CDR1 is LNHDA, CDR2 SQIVND (reference sequence). The CDR3 DNA follows: TGTGCCAGTCAGCAGACAGGGGTTCCCGGGGAGCTGTTTTTT. It is translated as CASQQTGVPGELFF. Combining the CDR3 with reference TRBV19 and TRBJ2-2 gives the whole variable domain DGGITQSPKYLFRKEGQNVTLSCEQNLNHDAMYWYRQDPGQGLRLIYYSQIVNDFQKGDIAEGYSVSREKKESFPLTVTSAQKNPTAFYLCASQQTGVPGELFFGEGSRLTVL.

The chain uses TRBV27 and TRBJ2-4; 8 positions match TRBD1. The CDR3 runs 18 residues. V shed 0 bases, J shed 0 bases, and the junction held 7 bases outside the gene matches. Per the germline V gene, CDR1 is MNHEY and CDR2 is SMNVEV (reference sequence). The CDR3 here is CASSLSPATGVAKNIQYF. The CDR3 DNA reads TGTGCCAGCAGTTTATCCCCCGCGACAGGGGTAGCCAAAAACATTCAGTACTTC.

This sequence joins TRBV2 and TRBJ2-6; D is possibly TRBD2 (6 bases). Trimming took off 7 bases at V and 2 bases at J, with 21 bases between the two ends. The length of the CDR3 is 18 residues. Per the germline V gene, CDR1 is SNHLY and CDR2 is FYNNEI. The CDR3 DNA sequence: TGTGCCAGCACCATTCGGGGGACGGACAACCCTGGGGCCAACGTCCTGACTTTC. Protein product: CASTIRGTDNPGANVLTF.

The rearrangement joins TRBV7-9 to TRBJ2-7, with 9 bases matching TRBD1. The CDR3 consists of 12 residues. Germline assignment: CDR1 SEHNR and CDR2 FQNEAQ (reference sequence). After removal of 10 bases from V and 4 bases from J, the junction contained 5 bases not matched to a gene. The CDR3 is CAIRGQGYEQYF. CDR3 DNA sequence: TGTGCCATTAGGGGACAGGGTTACGAGCAGTACTTC.